These 20 T cell receptor beta chains were sequenced from one sample in a study of blood T cell repertoires in COVID-19. TCRdb keeps only in-frame clones here, not all; method: immunoSEQ multiplex PCR. The table lists more than 200,000 clones, 70% to 90% of them singletons. Sequencing was performed on peripheral blood. The receptors derive from a man aged 25 to 40 with active or convalescent COVID-19.

The chain combines TRBV5-8 with TRBJ1-6, with 9 bases identical to TRBD1. This CDR3 contains 17 residues. Germline V gene lookup returns CDR1 SGHTS and CDR2 YDEGEE. The V and J ends lost 5 bases and 5 bases, in that order; junction bases with no gene match: 11. CDR3: CASRPGQGTRNNSPLHF. CDR3 in DNA: TGTGCCAGCAGACCGGGACAGGGAACCCGTAATAATTCACCCCTCCACTTT. The complete variable domain, with remaining parts taken from reference TRBV5-8 and TRBJ1-6, reads EAGVTQSPTHLIKTRGQQATLRCSPISGHTSVYWYQQALGLGLQFLLWYDEGEERNRGNFPPRFSGRQFPNYSSELNVNALELEDSALYLCASRPGQGTRNNSPLHFGNGTRLTVT.

The V gene is TRBV6-6, the J gene TRBJ2-7; D is unresolved. V lost 2 bases and J 0 bases, leaving 14 bases between the germline ends. This CDR3 is 16 amino acids long. CDR1 MNHNY and CDR2 SVGAGI come from the germline V gene (reference sequence). The CDR3 nucleotides read TGTGCCAGCAGTTACCCCCAGTTGGAGAGCTCCTACGAGCAGTACTTC. The encoded protein is CASSYPQLESSYEQYF.

This clone was found a few times. This chain connects TRBV19 to TRBJ2-7; perhaps TRBD1 as D (5 bases). CDR1 is LNHDA and CDR2 is SQIVND in the germline V gene (reference sequence). Trimming stripped 2 bases from V and 0 bases from J, with 14 bases between. CDR3 length equals 16 residues. This chain's CDR3 is CASSISSRQGSYEQYF. Written as DNA, the CDR3 is TGTGCCAGTAGTATAAGTTCTCGGCAGGGCTCCTACGAGCAGTACTTC.

The chain has TRBV6-5 and TRBJ1-1; 7 positions agree with TRBD1. The ends lost 2 bases at V and 0 bases at J; junction bases unmatched: 0. There are 14 residues in the CDR3. From germline, CDR1 is MNHEY and CDR2 SVGAGI. The CDR3 nucleotides are TGTGCCAGCAGTTACGACAGGGTGAACACTGAAGCTTTCTTT. Translated, it gives CASSYDRVNTEAFF.

In this sample, this clone turned up once. The rearrangement links TRBV3-1 (or the pseudogene TRBV3-2) to TRBJ1-1; TRBD1 agrees at 9 bases. The CDR3 is 15 amino acids. The germline V gene encodes CDR1 LGHDT and CDR2 YNNKEL (reference sequence). Germline trimming cut 4 bases from V and 3 bases from J; bases unmatched to any gene: 6. CDR3: CASSRDRVGDTEAFF. Here the CDR3 DNA reads TGTGCCAGCAGCCGGGACAGGGTTGGGGACACTGAAGCTTTCTTT.

The CDR3 region is CASNSRGAHSPLHF. CDR3 nucleotide sequence: TGTGCCAGTAACTCGCGGGGGGCTCATTCACCCCTCCACTTT. The V call is TRBV19, the J call TRBJ1-6, with D possibly being TRBD1 (6 bases). This CDR3 spans 14 amino acids. V lost 7 bases, J lost 8 bases, and 15 bases lay in between. CDR1 and CDR2 from the germline V gene are LNHDA and SQIVND (reference sequence).

Comments on this clone: Possible read error: a much larger clone is one base away. The rearrangement links TRBV9 to TRBJ2-7, with 9 bases matching TRBD2. Trimming cost V 3 bases and J 2 bases; bases outside gene matches: 6. The CDR3 consists of 15 residues. CDR1 is SGDLS, CDR2 YYNGEE, per germline. CDR3 DNA: TGTGCCAGCAGCGAGAGGGCGGGGGGGGCCTACGAGCAGTACTTC. It translates to CASSERAGGAYEQYF. Full variable domain (remainder filled in from reference TRBV9 and TRBJ2-7): DSGVTQTPKHLITATGQRVTLRCSPRSGDLSVYWYQQSLDQGLQFLIQYYNGEERAKGNILERFSAQQFPDLHSELNLSSLELGDSALYFCASSERAGGAYEQYFGPGTRLTVT.

Worth noting for this clone: A much larger clonotype is one base distant, so this may be a read error. The chain couples TRBV5-5 to TRBJ1-1; D not certain. This CDR3 has 13 amino acids. CDR1 is SGHKS, CDR2 YYEKEE, per germline (reference sequence). The V end lost 2 bases, the J end lost 0 bases, and 5 bases lay between the germline ends. In DNA, the CDR3 is TGTGCCAGCAGCTTATCGGTGAACACTGAAGCTTTCTTT. Residues: CASSLSVNTEAFF.

The chain recombines TRBV11-3 with TRBJ2-5; 8 positions agree with TRBD2. The CDR3 loop spans 16 amino acids. Trimming at V came to 5 bases and at J to 4 bases, leaving 12 bases not matched to a gene. The germline gives CDR1 SGHNT, CDR2 YENEEA. In DNA, the CDR3 is TGTGCCAGCAGCCCCGGTGGGCTAGCGGGTCGAGAGACCCAGTACTTC. Encoded protein: CASSPGGLAGRETQYF.

Concerning this clone: The same CDR3 can be traced to other DNA sequences in this sample. The gene calls are TRBV11-2 and TRBJ2-7; the D is unclear. V was shortened by 1 base and J by 1 base, with 2 bases between the two germline ends. The CDR3 runs 12 residues. CDR1 is SGHAT, CDR2 FQNNGV, per germline. CDR3 protein: CASSLASYEQYF. The CDR3 DNA is TGTGCCAGCAGCTTAGCATCCTACGAGCAGTACTTC.

This clone showed up just once. The chain couples TRBV4-1 to TRBJ1-2, with TRBD1 matching 9 bases. Germline CDR1 MGHRA, CDR2 YSYEKL. This CDR3 is 16 amino acids long. J gave up 4 bases and V 4 bases, and 10 bases lay outside the gene matches. Here the CDR3 reads CASSLNRDRVGYGYTF. CDR3 coding DNA: TGCGCCAGCAGCCTAAACCGGGACAGGGTCGGCTATGGCTACACCTTC.

This clone was detected only once. The rearrangement uses TRBV21-1 and TRBJ2-7; TRBD2, the table's D call, was not compared with the DNA. TRBV21-1 is given as a pseudogene. This CDR3 has 15 amino acids. Here the CDR3 DNA reads TGTGCCAGCAGCAGGAGGACCTACTCGGCCTACGAGCAGTACTTC. It yields the protein CASSRRTYSAYEQYF.

The chain carries TRBV7-2 and TRBJ1-5, with D tentatively TRBD1 (6 bases). Trimming shortened V by 5 bases and J by 6 bases, and 14 bases separated the two germline ends. CDR1 is SGHTA, CDR2 FQGNSA, per germline. The CDR3 covers 14 residues. The CDR3 nucleotides are TGTGCCAGCAGCAAAAACAGGGAGTCTCAGCCCCAGCATTTT. Protein product: CASSKNRESQPQHF. Combining the CDR3 with reference TRBV7-2 and TRBJ1-5 gives the whole variable domain GAGVSQSPSNKVTEKGKDVELRCDPISGHTALYWYRQSLGQGLEFLIYFQGNSAPDKSGLPSDRFSAERTGGSVSTLTIQRTQQEDSAVYLCASSKNRESQPQHFGDGTRLSIL.

The J gene is TRBJ1-6, the V gene TRBV7-2; D gene unclear. CDR3 size: 14 residues. CDR1 SGHTA and CDR2 FQGNSA come from the germline V gene. Trimming removed 1 base from V and 7 bases from J, with 8 bases in between. CDR3: CASSLGAGNSPLHF. CDR3 coding DNA: TGTGCCAGCAGCTTAGGCGCGGGAAATTCACCCCTCCACTTT.

The chain recombines TRBV24-1 with TRBJ2-2, with a possible D match to TRBD1 (5 bases). The CDR3 loop spans 12 amino acids. Trimming left V 7 bases short and J 3 bases short, with 5 bases between. Germline CDR1 KGHDR, CDR2 SFDVKD. Here the CDR3 reads CATRGDTGELFF. The CDR3 nucleotides read TGTGCCACCAGAGGGGACACCGGGGAGCTGTTTTTT.

This rearrangement joins TRBV29-1 to TRBJ1-4, with D unresolved. The V gene lost 7 bases and the J gene lost 0 bases, with 12 bases spanning the gap. Germline CDR1 and CDR2: SQVTM and ANQGSEA. This CDR3 comprises 14 residues. The CDR3 protein is CSAIPVATNEKLFF. CDR3 DNA: TGCAGCGCGATCCCGGTAGCAACTAATGAAAAACTGTTTTTT.

The DNA for the CDR3 is TGTGCCAGCTACTCGTGGACGGGGGGCGACGACTATGGCTACACCTTC. Translating gives CASYSWTGGDDYGYTF. The V and J genes are TRBV7-8 and TRBJ1-2, with a weak D call TRBD1 (6 bases). The germline V and J ends were trimmed by 8 bases and 3 bases, with 22 bases remaining between them. Germline values: CDR1 SGHVS, CDR2 FQNEAQ. The length of the CDR3 is 16 residues.

The rearrangement joins TRBV6-5 to TRBJ1-1, with 8 bases identical to TRBD1. The CDR3 is made up of 15 amino acids. V was pared by 4 bases and J by 6 bases, with 10 bases of the junction left unmatched. Germline V lookup: CDR1 MNHEY, CDR2 SVGAGI. In nucleotides, the CDR3 is TGTGCCAGCAGTTTCGACATACAGGGGGGACCTGAAGCTTTCTTT. This sequence encodes CASSFDIQGGPEAFF.

The genes are TRBV6-4 and TRBJ2-2; D may be TRBD2 (6 bases). Looked up from germline, CDR1 is MRHNA and CDR2 is SNTAGT. Trimming removed 7 bases from V and 2 bases from J, with 11 bases in between. CDR3 length: 14 amino acids. CDR3 in DNA: TGTGCCAGCAAACTAGCTTTAAACACCGGGGAGCTGTTTTTT. Translating it yields CASKLALNTGELFF.

The chain links TRBV6-5 to TRBJ2-7; possible D gene TRBD2, 6 bases. Germline assignment: CDR1 MNHEY and CDR2 SVGAGI. V gave up 2 bases and J gave up 0 bases, with 11 bases separating them. The CDR3 loop spans 15 amino acids. The DNA for the CDR3 is TGTGCCAGCAGTTACCTCGGGGGTAGCTCCTACGAGCAGTACTTC. Translated, it gives CASSYLGGSSYEQYF.